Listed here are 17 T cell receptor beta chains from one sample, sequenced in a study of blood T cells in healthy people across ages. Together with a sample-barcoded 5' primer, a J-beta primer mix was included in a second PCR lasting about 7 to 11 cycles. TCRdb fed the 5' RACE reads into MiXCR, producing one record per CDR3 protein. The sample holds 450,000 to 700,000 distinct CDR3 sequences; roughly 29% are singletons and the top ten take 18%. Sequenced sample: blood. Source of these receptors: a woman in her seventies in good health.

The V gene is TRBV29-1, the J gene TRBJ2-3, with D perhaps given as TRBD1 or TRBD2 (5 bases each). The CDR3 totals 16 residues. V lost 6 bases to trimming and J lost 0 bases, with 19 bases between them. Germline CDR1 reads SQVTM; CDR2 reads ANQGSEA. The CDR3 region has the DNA TGCAGCGTCATTGGGGGTGGGAAAATAAGCACAGATACGCAGTATTTT. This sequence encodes CSVIGGGKISTDTQYF.

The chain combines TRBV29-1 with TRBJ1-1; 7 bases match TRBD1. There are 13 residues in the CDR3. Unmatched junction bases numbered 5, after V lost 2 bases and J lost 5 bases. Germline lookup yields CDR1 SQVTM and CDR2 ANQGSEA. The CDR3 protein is CSVEYRGGTEAFF. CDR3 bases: TGCAGCGTTGAATACAGGGGAGGTACTGAAGCTTTCTTT.

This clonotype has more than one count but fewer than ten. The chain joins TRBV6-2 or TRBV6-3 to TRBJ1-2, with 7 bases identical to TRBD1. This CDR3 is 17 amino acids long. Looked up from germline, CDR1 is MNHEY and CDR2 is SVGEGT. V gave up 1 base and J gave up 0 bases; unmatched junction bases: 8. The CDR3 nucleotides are TGTGCCAGCAGTTACTTACAAGGACAGGCGACTAACTATGGCTACACCTTC. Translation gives CASSYLQGQATNYGYTF.

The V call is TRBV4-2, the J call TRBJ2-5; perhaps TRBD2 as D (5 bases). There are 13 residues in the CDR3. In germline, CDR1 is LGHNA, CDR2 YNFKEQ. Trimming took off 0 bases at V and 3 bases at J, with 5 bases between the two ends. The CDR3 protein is CASSQELEETQYF. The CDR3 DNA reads TGTGCCAGCAGCCAAGAACTAGAAGAGACCCAGTACTTC.

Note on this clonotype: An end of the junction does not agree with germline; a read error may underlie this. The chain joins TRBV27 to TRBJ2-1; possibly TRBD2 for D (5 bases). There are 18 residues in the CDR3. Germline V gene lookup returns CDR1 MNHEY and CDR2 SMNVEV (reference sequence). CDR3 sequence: CASSLSHVEALVQETRYF. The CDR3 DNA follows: TGTGCCAGCAGCTTATCTCATGTGGAGGCCCTAGTCCAAGAGACCCGGTACTTC.

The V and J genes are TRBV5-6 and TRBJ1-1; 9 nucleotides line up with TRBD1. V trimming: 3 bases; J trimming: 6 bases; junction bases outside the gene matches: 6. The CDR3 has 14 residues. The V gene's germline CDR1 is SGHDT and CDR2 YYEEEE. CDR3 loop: CASSYRGRLSEAFF. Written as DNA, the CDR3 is TGTGCCAGCAGCTACAGGGGGCGCTTGTCTGAAGCTTTCTTT. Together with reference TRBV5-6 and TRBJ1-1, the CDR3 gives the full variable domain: DAGVTQSPTHLIKTRGQQVTLRCSPKSGHDTVSWYQQALGQGPQFIFQYYEEEERQRGNFPDRFSGHQFPNYSSELNVNALLLGDSALYLCASSYRGRLSEAFFGQGTRLTVV.

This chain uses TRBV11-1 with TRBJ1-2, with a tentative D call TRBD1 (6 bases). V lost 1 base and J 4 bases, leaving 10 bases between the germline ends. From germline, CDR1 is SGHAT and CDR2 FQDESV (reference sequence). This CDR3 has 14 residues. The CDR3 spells CASSLDRDTYGYTF. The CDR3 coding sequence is TGTGCCAGCAGCTTAGACCGGGACACCTATGGCTACACCTTC.

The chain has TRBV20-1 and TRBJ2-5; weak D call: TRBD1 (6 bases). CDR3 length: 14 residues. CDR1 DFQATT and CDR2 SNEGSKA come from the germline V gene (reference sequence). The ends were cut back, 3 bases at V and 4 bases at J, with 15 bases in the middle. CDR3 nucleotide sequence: TGCAGTGCTAGTAGCGAGGGGGATAGAGAGACCCAGTACTTC. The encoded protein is CSASSEGDRETQYF.

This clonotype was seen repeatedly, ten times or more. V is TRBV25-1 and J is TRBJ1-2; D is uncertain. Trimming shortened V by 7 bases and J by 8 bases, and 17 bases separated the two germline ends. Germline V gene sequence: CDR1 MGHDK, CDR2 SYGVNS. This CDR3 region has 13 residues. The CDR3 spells CASMPGAGVGYTF. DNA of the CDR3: TGTGCCAGCATGCCGGGAGCCGGAGTCGGCTACACCTTC.

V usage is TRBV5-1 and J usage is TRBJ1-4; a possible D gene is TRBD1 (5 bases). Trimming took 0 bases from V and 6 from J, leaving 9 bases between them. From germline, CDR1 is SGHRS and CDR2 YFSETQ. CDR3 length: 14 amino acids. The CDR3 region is CASSLGGDYEKLFF. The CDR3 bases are TGCGCCAGCAGCTTGGGGGGGGATTATGAAAAACTGTTTTTT.

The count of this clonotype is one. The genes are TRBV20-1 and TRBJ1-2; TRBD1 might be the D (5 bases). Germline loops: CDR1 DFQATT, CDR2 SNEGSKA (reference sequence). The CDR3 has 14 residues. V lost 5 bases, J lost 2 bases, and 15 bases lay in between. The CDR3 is CSAHGVRGNYGYTF. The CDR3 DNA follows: TGCAGTGCTCACGGAGTCCGGGGCAACTATGGCTACACCTTC.

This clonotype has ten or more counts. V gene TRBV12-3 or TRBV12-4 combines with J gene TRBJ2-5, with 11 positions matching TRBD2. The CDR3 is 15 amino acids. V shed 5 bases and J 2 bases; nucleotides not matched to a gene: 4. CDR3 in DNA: TGTGCCAGCAGTCCCAGGACTAGCGGGCAAGAGACCCAGTACTTC. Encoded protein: CASSPRTSGQETQYF.

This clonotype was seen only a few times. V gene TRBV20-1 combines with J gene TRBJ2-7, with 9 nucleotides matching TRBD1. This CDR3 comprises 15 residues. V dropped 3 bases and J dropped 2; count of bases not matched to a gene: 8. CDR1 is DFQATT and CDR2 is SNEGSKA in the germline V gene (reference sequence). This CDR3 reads CSASGAGQGTYEQYF. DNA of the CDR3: TGCAGTGCTAGCGGGGCCGGACAGGGGACCTACGAGCAGTACTTC.

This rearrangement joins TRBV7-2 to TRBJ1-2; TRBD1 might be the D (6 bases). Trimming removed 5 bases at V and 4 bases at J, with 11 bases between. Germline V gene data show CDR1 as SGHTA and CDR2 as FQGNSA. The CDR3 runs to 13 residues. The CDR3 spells CASSPQQGYGYTF. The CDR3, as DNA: TGTGCCAGCAGCCCGCAACAGGGCTATGGCTACACCTTC.

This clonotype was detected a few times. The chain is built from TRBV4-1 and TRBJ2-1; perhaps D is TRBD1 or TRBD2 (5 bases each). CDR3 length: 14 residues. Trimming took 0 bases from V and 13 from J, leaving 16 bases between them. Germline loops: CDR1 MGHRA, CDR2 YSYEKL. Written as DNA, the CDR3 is TGCGCCAGCAGCCAAGATCCGCAGGGAGCGATTCAGTTCTTC. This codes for CASSQDPQGAIQFF.

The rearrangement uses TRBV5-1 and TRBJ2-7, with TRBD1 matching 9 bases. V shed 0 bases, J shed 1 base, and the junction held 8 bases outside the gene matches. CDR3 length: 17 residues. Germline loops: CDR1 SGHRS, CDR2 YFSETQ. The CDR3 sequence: CASSLGGTGTGSYEQYF. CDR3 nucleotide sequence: TGCGCCAGCAGCTTGGGGGGGACCGGGACAGGGTCCTACGAGCAGTACTTC.

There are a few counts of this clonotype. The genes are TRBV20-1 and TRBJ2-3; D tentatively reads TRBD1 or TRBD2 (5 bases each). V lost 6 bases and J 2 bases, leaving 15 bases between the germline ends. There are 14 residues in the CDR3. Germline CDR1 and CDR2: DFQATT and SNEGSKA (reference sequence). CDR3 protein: CSAPRAGATDTQYF. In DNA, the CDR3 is TGCAGTGCCCCCCGTGCCGGGGCCACAGATACGCAGTATTTT.